The T cell receptor beta chain described here comes from a study of CD8 T cells in ankylosing spondylitis. This CDR3 contains 15 residues. Germline trimming cut 1 base from V and 3 bases from J; bases unmatched to any gene: 2. The germline CDR1 and CDR2 sequences are LGHDT and YNNKEL (reference sequence). This clonotype was found many times. TCRdb reanalysed the 5' RACE reads using MiXCR and keeps one entry per CDR3 protein. The sample lists about 39,000 distinct CDR3 sequences, 10% occurring once. What was sequenced was blood, either unsorted or a sorted T cell fraction (not recorded which). The rearrangement uses TRBV3-1 and TRBJ1-5; 8 bases align to TRBD1. The sequence was obtained from a male donor with ankylosing spondylitis or in good health (not recorded which). The CDR3 nucleotides read TGTGCCAGCAGCCAAGGACAGGGGTTCAATCAGCCCCAGCATTTT. This gives the protein CASSQGQGFNQPQHF.